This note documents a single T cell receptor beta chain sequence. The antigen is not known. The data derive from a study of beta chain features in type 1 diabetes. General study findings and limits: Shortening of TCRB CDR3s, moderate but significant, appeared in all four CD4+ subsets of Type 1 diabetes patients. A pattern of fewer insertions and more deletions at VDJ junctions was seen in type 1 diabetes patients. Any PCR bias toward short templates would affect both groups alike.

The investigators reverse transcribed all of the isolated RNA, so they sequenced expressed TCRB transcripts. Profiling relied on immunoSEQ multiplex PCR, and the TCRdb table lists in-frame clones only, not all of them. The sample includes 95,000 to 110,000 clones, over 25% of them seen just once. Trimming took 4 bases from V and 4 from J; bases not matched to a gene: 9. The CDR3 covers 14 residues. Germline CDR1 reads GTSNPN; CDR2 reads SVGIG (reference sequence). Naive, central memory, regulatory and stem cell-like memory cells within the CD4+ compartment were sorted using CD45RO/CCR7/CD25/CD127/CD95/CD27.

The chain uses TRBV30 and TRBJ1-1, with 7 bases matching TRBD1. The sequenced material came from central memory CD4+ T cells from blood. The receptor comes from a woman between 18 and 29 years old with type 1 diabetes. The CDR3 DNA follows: TGTGCCTGGACCCACCACAGGGGTGTCACTGAAGCTTTCTTT. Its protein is CAWTHHRGVTEAFF.